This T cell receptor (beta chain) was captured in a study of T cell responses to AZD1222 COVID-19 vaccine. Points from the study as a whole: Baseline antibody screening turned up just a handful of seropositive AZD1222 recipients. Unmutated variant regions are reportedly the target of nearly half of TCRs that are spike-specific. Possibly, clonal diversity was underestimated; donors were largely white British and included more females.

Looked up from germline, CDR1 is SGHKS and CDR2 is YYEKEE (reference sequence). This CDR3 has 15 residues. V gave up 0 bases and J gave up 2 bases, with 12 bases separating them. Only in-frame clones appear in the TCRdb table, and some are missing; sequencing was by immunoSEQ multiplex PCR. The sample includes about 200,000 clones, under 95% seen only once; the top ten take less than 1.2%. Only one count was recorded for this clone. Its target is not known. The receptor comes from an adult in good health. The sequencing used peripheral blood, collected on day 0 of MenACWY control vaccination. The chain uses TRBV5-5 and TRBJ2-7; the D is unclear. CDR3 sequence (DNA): TGTGCCAGCAGCTTGGGGCCTGGCAGACCCTACGAGCAGTACTTC. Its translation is CASSLGPGRPYEQYF.